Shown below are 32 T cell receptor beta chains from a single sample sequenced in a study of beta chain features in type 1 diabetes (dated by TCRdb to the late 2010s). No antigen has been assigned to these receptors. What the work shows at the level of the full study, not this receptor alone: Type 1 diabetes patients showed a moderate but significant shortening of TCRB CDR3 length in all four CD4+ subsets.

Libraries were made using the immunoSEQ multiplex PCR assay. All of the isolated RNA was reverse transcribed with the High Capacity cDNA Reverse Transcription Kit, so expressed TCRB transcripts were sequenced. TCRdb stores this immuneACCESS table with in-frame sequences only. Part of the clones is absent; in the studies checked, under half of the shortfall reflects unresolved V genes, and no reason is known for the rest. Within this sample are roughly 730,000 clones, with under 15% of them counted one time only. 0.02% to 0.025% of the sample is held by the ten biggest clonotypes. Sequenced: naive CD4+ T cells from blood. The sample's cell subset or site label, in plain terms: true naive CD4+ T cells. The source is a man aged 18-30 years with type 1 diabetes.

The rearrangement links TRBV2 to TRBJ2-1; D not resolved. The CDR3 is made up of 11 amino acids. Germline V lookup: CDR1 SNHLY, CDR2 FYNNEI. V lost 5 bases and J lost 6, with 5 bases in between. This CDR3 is CASSYLNEQFF. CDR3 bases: TGTGCCAGCAGTTACCTCAATGAGCAGTTCTTC.

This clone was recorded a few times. The chain's CDR3 is CASSDRRIYEQYF. The CDR3, as DNA: TGTGCCAGCAGTGACAGGAGAATCTACGAGCAGTACTTC. This chain uses TRBV6-1 with TRBJ2-7; D is uncertain. The germline V and J ends were trimmed by 3 bases and 3 bases, with 9 bases remaining between them. The CDR3 has 13 residues. Germline assignment: CDR1 MNHNS and CDR2 SASEGT.

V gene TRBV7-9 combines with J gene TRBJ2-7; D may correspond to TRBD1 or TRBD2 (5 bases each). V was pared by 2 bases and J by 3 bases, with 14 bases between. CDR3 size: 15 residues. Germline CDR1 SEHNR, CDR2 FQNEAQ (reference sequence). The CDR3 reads CASSLRDAAGYEQYF. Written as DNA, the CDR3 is TGTGCCAGCAGCTTAAGGGACGCCGCCGGCTACGAGCAGTACTTC.

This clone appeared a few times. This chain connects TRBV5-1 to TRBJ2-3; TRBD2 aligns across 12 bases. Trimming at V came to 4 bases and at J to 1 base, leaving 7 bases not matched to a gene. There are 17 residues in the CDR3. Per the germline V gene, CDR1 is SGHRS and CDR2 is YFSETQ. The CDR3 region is CASSPDWTSGGTDTQYF. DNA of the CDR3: TGCGCCAGCAGCCCGGACTGGACTAGCGGGGGCACAGATACGCAGTATTTT. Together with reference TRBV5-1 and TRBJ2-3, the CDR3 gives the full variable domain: KAGVTQTPRYLIKTRGQQVTLSCSPISGHRSVSWYQQTPGQGLQFLFEYFSETQRNKGNFPGRFSGRQFSNSRSEMNVSTLELGDSALYLCASSPDWTSGGTDTQYFGPGTRLTVL.

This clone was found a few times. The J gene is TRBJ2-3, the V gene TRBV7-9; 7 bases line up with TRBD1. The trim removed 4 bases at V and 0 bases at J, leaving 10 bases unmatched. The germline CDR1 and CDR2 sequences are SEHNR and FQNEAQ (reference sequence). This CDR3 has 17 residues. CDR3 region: CASSSRQGFYSTDTQYF. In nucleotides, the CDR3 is TGTGCCAGCAGCTCGCGACAGGGCTTTTACAGCACAGATACGCAGTATTTT.

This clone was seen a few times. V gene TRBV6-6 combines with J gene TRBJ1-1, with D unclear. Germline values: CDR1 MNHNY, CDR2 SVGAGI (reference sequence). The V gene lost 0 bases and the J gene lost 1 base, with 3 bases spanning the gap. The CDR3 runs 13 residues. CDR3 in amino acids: CASSYSANTEAFF. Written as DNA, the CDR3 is TGTGCCAGCAGTTACTCGGCGAACACTGAAGCTTTCTTT.

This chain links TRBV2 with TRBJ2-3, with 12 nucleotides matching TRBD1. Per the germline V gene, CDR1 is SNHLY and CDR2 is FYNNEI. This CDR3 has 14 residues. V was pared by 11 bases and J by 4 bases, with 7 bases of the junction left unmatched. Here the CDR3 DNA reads TGTGCCGACTCGGGACAGGGGGCCGCAGATACGCAGTATTTT. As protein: CADSGQGAADTQYF. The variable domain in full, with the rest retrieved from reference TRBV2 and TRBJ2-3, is EPEVTQTPSHQVTQMGQEVILRCVPISNHLYFYWYRQILGQKVEFLVSFYNNEISEKSEIFDDQFSVERPDGSNFTLKIRSTKLEDSAMYFCADSGQGAADTQYFGPGTRLTVL.

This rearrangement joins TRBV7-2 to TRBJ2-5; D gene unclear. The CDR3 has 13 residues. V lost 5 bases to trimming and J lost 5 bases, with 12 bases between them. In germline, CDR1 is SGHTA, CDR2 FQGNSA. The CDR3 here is CASSPFVSETQYF. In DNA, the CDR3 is TGTGCCAGCAGCCCTTTTGTTTCCGAGACCCAGTACTTC.

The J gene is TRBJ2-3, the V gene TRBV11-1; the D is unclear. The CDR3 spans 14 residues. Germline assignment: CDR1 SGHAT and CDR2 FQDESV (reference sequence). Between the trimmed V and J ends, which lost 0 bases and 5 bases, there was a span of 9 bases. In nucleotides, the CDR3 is TGTGCCAGCAGCTTAGCAGGGATTGGAGATACGCAGTATTTT. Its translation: CASSLAGIGDTQYF.

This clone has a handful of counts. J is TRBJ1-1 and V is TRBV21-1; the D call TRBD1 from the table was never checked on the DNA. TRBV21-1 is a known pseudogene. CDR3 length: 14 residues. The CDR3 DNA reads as TGTGCCAGCAGCAAAGGTCCCTCAGGCACTGAAGCTTTCTTT. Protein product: CASSKGPSGTEAFF.

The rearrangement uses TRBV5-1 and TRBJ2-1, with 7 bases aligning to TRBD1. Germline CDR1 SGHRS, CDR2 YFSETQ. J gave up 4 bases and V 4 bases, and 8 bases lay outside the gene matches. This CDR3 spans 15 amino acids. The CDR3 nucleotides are TGCGCCAGCAGCCTCGGCCCGACAGGGTACAATGAGCAGTTCTTC. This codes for CASSLGPTGYNEQFF. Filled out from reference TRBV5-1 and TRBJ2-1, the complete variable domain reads KAGVTQTPRYLIKTRGQQVTLSCSPISGHRSVSWYQQTPGQGLQFLFEYFSETQRNKGNFPGRFSGRQFSNSRSEMNVSTLELGDSALYLCASSLGPTGYNEQFFGPGTRLTVL.

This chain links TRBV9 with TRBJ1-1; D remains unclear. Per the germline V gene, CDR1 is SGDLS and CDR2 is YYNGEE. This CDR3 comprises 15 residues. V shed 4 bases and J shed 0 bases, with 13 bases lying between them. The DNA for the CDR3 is TGTGCCAGCAGCCCTTTTGCACCGTTGAACACTGAAGCTTTCTTT. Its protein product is CASSPFAPLNTEAFF.

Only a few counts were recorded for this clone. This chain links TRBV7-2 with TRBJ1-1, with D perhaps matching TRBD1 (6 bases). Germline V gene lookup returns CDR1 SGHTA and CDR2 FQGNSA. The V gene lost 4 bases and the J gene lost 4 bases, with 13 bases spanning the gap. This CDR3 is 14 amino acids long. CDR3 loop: CASSYTTGVTEAFF. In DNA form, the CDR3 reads TGTGCCAGCAGCTATACGACAGGCGTCACTGAAGCTTTCTTT.

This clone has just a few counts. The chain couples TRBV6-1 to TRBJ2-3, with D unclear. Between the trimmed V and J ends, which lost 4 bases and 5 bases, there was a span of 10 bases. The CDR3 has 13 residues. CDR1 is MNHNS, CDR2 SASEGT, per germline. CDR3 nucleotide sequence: TGTGCCAGCAGTGGAAAGGGCATAGATACGCAGTATTTT. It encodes CASSGKGIDTQYF.

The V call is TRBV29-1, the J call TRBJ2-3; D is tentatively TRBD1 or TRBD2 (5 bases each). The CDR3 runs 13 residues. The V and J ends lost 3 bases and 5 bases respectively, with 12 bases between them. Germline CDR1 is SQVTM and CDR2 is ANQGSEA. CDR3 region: CSVEPGSEDTQYF. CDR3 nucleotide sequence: TGCAGCGTTGAGCCAGGGAGCGAAGATACGCAGTATTTT.

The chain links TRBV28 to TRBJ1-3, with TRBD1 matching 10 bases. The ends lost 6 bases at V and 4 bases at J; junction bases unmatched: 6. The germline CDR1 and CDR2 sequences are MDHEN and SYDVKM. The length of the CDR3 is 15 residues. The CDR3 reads CASRKTGGQGNTIYF. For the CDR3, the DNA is TGTGCCAGCAGAAAGACAGGGGGCCAGGGAAACACCATATATTTT.

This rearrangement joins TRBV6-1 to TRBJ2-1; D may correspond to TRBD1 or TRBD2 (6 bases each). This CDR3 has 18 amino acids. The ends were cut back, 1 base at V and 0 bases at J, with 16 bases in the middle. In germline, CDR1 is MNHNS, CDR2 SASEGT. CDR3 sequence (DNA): TGTGCCAGCAGTGAAGACGGTGGGGGGCTGGCCTCCTACAATGAGCAGTTCTTC. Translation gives CASSEDGGGLASYNEQFF.

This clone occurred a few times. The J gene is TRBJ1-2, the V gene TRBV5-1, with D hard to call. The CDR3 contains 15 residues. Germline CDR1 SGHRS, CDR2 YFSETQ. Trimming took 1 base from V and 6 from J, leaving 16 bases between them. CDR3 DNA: TGCGCCAGCAGCTTGAAAGGCGGCAGTGACCATGGCTACACCTTC. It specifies CASSLKGGSDHGYTF.

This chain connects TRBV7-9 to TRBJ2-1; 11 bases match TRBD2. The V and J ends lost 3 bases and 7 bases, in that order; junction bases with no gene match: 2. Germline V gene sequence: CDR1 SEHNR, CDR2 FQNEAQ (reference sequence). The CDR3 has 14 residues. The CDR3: CASSLTSGENEQFF. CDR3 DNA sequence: TGTGCCAGCAGCTTGACTAGCGGGGAAAATGAGCAGTTCTTC. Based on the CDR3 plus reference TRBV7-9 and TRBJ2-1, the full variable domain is DTGVSQNPRHKITKRGQNVTFRCDPISEHNRLYWYRQTLGQGPEFLTYFQNEAQLEKSRLLSDRFSAERPKGSFSTLEIQRTEQGDSAMYLCASSLTSGENEQFFGPGTRLTVL.

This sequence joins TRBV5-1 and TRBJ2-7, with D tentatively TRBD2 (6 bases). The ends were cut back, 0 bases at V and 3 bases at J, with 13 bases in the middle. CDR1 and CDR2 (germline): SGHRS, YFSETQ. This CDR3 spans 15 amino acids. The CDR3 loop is CASSLDLGAGYEQYF. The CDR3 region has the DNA TGCGCCAGCAGCTTGGATTTAGGAGCGGGCTACGAGCAGTACTTC.

This CDR3 is CASSLVGQGAFF. CDR3 sequence (DNA): TGTGCCAGCAGCTTAGTGGGGCAGGGCGCTTTCTTT. The rearrangement uses TRBV7-8 and TRBJ1-1; D is possibly TRBD1 (5 bases). This CDR3 has 12 amino acids. The V end lost 1 base, the J end lost 11 bases, and 11 bases lay between the germline ends. The germline V gene has CDR1 SGHVS and CDR2 FQNEAQ.

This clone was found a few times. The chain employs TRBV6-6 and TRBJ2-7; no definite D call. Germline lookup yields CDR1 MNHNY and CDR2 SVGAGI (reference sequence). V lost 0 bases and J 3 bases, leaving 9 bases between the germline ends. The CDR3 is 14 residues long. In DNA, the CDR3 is TGTGCCAGCAGTTACTCGTCCCGAATCTACGAGCAGTACTTC. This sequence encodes CASSYSSRIYEQYF.

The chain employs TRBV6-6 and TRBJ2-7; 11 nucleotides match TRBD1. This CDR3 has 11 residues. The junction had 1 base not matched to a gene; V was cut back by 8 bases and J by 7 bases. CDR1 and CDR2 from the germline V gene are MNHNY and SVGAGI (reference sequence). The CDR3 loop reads CASGTGGEQYF. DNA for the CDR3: TGTGCCAGCGGGACAGGGGGAGAGCAGTACTTC.

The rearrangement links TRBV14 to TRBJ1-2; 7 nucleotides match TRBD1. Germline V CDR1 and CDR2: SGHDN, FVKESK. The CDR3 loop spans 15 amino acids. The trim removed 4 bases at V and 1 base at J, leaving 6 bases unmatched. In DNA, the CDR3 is TGTGCCAGCAGCCGAGGGACAGCAAATAACTATGGCTACACCTTC. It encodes CASSRGTANNYGYTF.

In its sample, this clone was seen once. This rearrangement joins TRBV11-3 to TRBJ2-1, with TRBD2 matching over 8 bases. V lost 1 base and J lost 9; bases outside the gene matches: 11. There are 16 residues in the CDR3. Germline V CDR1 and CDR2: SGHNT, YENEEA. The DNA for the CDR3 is TGTGCCAGCAGCTTAGCACCAGCGGGGGCAACGGGTGAGCAGTTCTTC. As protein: CASSLAPAGATGEQFF.

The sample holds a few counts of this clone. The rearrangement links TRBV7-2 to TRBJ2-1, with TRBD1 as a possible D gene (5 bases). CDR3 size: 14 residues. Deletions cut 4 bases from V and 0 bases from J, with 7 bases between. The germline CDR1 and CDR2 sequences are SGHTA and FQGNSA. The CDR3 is CASSSRGSYNEQFF. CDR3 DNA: TGTGCCAGCAGCTCTAGGGGCTCCTACAATGAGCAGTTCTTC.

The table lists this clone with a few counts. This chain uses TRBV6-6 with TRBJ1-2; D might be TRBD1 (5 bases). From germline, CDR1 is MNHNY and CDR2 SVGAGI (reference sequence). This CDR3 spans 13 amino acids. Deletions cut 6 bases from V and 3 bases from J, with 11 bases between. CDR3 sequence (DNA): TGTGCCAGCAGCTCCTCGGGGGACTATGGCTACACCTTC. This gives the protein CASSSSGDYGYTF.

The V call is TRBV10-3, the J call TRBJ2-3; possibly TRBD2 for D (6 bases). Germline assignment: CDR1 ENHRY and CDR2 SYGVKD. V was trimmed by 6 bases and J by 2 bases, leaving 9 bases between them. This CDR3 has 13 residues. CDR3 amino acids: CAIRGGDTDTQYF. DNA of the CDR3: TGTGCCATCAGGGGCGGGGACACAGATACGCAGTATTTT.

In DNA form, the CDR3 reads TGTGCCAGCAGTTACTCGGGCGCTCAAGGCTACACCTTC. Amino acids: CASSYSGAQGYTF. The V call is TRBV6-5, the J call TRBJ1-2, with D hard to call. Germline CDR1 is MNHEY and CDR2 is SVGAGI. The CDR3 has 13 amino acids. The V end lost 0 bases, the J end lost 8 bases, and 10 bases lay between the germline ends.

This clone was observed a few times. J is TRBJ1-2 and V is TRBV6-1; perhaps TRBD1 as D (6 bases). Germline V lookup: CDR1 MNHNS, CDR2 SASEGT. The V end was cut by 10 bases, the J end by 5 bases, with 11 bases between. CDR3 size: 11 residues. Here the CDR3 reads CATRQAYGYTF. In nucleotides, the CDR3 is TGTGCCACCAGACAGGCGTATGGCTACACCTTC.

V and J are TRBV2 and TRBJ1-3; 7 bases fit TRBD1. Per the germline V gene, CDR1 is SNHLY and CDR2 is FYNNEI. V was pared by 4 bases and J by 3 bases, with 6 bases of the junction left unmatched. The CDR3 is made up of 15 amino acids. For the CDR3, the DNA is TGTGCCAGCAGTGGAGACAGGGTCTATGGAAACACCATATATTTT. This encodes CASSGDRVYGNTIYF.

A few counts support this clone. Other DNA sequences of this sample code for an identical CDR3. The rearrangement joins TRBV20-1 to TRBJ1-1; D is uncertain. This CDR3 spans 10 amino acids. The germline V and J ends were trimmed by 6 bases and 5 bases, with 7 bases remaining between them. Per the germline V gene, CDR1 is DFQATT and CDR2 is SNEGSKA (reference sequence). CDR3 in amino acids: CSARVTEAFF. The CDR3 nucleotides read TGCAGTGCAAGGGTGACTGAAGCTTTCTTT.